The source of this T cell receptor beta chain is a study of vaccination and CD4 T cells after COVID-19. As for the study in general: Nasal swab PCR had detected SARS-CoV-2 in convalescent patients, nine mild and one severe.

Treatment: roughly 11-day PBMC culture with coronavirus spike peptide pools or control peptides (ViraFEST assay). ViraFEST expanded antigen-specific T cells with peptide pools, then sequenced TCRs. Findings of the study overall: The median proportion of reactive clones detected only post-vaccination in convalescent patients was approximately 87%. Within convalescent individuals, 304 out of 307 vaccine-specific clones proved to be spike mono-reactive.

Cultured CD4+ T-cell DNA underwent Oncomine TCR Beta short-read sequencing. Using its own MiXCR run on the PCR reads, TCRdb lists one record per CDR3 protein. In the table there are about 9,100 distinct CDR3 sequences, approximately 61% of which are singletons. On this clonotype: Its antigen remains unknown.

This CDR3 contains 16 residues. Germline V CDR1 and CDR2: SGHAT, FQNNGV. The V end lost 1 base, the J end lost 10 bases, and 17 bases lay between the germline ends. The origin of this receptor is a human donor with COVID-19. Sequenced here: cultured CD4+ T cells from blood, sampled after SARS-CoV-2 vaccination. The chain employs TRBV11-2 and TRBJ1-6, with no clear D. In DNA form, the CDR3 reads TGTGCCAGCAGCTTAGGAGCTGGGCGGTATTCATCACCCCTCCACTTT. It yields the protein CASSLGAGRYSSPLHF.